This TCR beta chain was identified during a study of blood T cell repertoires in COVID-19. About the research overall: The samples span acute and convalescent COVID-19 from the United States, Italy and Spain. Nucleic acid was either cDNA or gDNA, and it came from T cells, B-cell-depleted T cells, or PBMCs.

The protocol was immunoSEQ multiplex PCR, while the TCRdb copy is restricted to in-frame clones and leaves out a portion. The sample lists 100,000 to 120,000 clones; approximately 80% were seen once. A few counts support this clone. The germline gives CDR1 LGHDT, CDR2 YNNKEL (reference sequence). The CDR3 covers 15 residues. V lost 2 bases and J lost 4; bases outside the gene matches: 4. Sequencing was performed on peripheral blood. The clonotype originates from a woman in her 40s with acute or convalescent COVID-19. This chain links TRBV3-1 (or the pseudogene TRBV3-2) with TRBJ2-2; 7 bases map to TRBD1. CDR3 DNA sequence: TGTGCCAGCAGCCAACGGACAGGACCCACCGGGGAGCTGTTTTTT. It encodes CASSQRTGPTGELFF.